The subject of this entry is one TCR beta chain. Its antigen is undetermined. Lung cancer patients with chemo-refractory metastatic non-small-cell disease were given focal radiation plus CTLA-4 blockade with ipilimumab. V lost 0 bases to trimming and J lost 4 bases, with 9 bases between them. Germline lookup yields CDR1 MGHRA and CDR2 YSYEKL. CDR3 length: 15 residues. Generated by immunoSEQ multiplex PCR, the TCRdb table keeps only in-frame clones and is missing some. The top ten hold 4.8% of the sample, which has tens of thousands of clones, approximately 84% seen once. These data are taken from a study of radiotherapy plus CTLA-4 blockade in lung cancer. Study summary: Objective responses were seen in 15% to 20% of patients, disease control in approximately 29%. General study findings and limits: Radiotherapy with ipilimumab was followed by blood expansion of tumor-derived clones. The authors reported that early blood T cell clone dynamics, with interferon-beta, best predicted response.

The receptor's source is a human donor with non-small cell lung cancer whose response to radiotherapy plus ipilimumab could not be evaluated. This sequence joins TRBV4-1 and TRBJ1-4; D unresolved. This material consisted of peripheral blood, taken from a patient treated with radiotherapy plus ipilimumab. DNA of the CDR3: TGCGCCAGCAGCCAAGATGCGGGCAATAATGAAAAACTGTTTTTT. Protein sequence: CASSQDAGNNEKLFF.